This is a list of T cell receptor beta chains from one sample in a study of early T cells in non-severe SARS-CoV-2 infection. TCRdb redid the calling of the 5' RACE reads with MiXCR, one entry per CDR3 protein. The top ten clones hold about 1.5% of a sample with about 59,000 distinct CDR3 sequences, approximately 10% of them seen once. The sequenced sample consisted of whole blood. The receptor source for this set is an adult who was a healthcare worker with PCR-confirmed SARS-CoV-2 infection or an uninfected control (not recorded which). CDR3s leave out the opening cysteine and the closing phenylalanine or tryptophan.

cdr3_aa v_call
ASSLDTGTPSTGELF TRBV12-3/TRBV12-4
SAPRGTEAF TRBV20-1
ASSKTDRGNEQF TRBV12-3/TRBV12-4
ASSLGGGRHPQETQY TRBV7-9
ASSLGGIEKLF TRBV11-2
SVQHSGSTEAF TRBV29-1
ASSWRQNNYGYT TRBV12-3/TRBV12-4
AISESGQALGDTEAF TRBV10-3
ASSPPGLRYEQY TRBV5-1
ASSLNTGKGEQY TRBV5-1
ASSLGTAKETQY TRBV5-1
ASSQVKFEGMNTEAF TRBV4-2
ASSPPTTGHREQF TRBV18
ASSLVRGEQF TRBV7-8
ASSVRTSAGELF TRBV9
ASSLGGTPYEQY TRBV5-1
ASSRLGSANYGYT TRBV12-3/TRBV12-4
ASSGGAIDTTDTQY TRBV18
ASSPRQGYEQY TRBV9
ASSSRSGEETQY TRBV5-1
ASSPRGIDEAF TRBV18
ASSQGRTGGYGYT TRBV4-3
ASRRDRTNMNTEAF TRBV7-8
ASTHLITDTQY TRBV11-2
ASRGGQAGGEKLF TRBV5-1
ASSQDHLGANSPLH TRBV4-3
ASSLPRLQP TRBV7-3
SARGDRGQSPLH TRBV20-1
ASGEGAAAGNTIY TRBV6-5
ASSSEPALNNYGYT TRBV7-2
ASSYGVGPLH TRBV12-3/TRBV12-4
SAVAGGTYEQY TRBV20-1
ATSRDERLSGTDTQY TRBV15
ASSEGVNTEAF TRBV2
ASSLTTGVLSYEQY TRBV5-5
ASSMTSGGIRDTQY TRBV7-3
SASPGLAEYNEQF TRBV20-1
ASSLRGFSKNIQY TRBV11-2
ASSKGGQGGYT TRBV21-1
SAWPLGRTEAF TRBV29-1
ASSFQGPDTGELF TRBV12-3/TRBV12-4
ASSSRPMNTEAF TRBV7-9
ASSELDGTVNSPLH TRBV6-1
SARTGSGNTIY TRBV20-1
ASRGLGLQNYEQY TRBV25-1
ASKTLGIPNEQF TRBV27
SARLAGTYEQY TRBV20-1